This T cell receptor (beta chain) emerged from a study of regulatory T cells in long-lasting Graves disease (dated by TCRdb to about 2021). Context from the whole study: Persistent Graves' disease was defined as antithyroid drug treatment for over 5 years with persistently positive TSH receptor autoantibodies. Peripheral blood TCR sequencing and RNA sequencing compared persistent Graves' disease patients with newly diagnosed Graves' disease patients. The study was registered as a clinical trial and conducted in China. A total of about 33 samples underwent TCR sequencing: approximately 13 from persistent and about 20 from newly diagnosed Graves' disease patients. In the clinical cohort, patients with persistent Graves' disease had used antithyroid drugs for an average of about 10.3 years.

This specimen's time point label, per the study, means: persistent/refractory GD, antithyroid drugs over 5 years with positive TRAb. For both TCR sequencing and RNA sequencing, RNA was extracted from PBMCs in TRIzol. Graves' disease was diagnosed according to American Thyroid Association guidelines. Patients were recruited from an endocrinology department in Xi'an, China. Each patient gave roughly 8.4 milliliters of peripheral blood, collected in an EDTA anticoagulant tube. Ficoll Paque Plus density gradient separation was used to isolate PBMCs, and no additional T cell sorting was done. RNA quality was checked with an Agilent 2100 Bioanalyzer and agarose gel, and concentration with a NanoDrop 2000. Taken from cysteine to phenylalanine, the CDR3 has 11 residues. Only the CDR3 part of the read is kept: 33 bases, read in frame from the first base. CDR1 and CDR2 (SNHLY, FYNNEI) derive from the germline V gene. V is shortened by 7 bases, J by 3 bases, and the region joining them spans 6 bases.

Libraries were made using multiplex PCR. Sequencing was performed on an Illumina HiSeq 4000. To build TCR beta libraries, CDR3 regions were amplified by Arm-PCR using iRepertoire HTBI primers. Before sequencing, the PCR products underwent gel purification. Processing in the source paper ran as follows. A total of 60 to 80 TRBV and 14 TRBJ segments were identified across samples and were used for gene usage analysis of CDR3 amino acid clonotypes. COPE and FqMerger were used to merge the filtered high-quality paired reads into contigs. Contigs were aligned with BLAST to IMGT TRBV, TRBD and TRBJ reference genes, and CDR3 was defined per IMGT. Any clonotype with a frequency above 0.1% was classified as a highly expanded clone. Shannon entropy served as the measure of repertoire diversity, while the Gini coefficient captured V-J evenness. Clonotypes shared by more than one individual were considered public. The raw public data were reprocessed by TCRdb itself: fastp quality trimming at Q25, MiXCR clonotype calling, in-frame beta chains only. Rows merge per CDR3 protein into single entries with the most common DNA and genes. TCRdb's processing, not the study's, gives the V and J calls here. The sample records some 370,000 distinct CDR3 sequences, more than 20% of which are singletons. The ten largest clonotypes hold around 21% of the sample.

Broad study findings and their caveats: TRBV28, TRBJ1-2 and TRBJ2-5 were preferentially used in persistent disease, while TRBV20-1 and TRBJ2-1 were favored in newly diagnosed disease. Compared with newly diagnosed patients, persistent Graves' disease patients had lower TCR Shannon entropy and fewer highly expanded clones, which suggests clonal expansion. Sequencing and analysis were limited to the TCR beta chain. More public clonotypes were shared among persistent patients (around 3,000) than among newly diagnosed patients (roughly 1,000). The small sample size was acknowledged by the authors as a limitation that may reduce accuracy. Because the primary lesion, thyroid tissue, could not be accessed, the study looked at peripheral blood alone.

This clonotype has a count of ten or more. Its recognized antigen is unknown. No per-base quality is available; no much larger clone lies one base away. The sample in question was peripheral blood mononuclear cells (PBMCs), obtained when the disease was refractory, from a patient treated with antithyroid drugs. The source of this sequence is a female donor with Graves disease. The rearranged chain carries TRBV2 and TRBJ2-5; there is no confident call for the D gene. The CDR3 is CASNIEETQYF. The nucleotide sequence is TGTGCCAGCAACATAGAAGAGACCCAGTACTTC.